This TCR beta chain was obtained from a study of radiotherapy plus CTLA-4 blockade in lung cancer. Study-level information: Objective responses were recorded in about 18% of patients, with disease control recorded in roughly 31%. General study results and limits: In blood, early T cell clone dynamics reportedly predicted response best, together with interferon-beta. The study found tumor-derived TCR clones expanded in blood after radiotherapy plus ipilimumab.

For this clone: Its antigen is as yet unknown.

Using immunoSEQ multiplex PCR, the repertoire was profiled, and TCRdb retains in-frame clones only, with some absent. This table holds 80,000 to 100,000 clones, 82% found once. The V gene lost 5 bases and the J gene lost 3 bases, with 11 bases spanning the gap. The length of the CDR3 is 13 residues. Germline loops: CDR1 SGHTA, CDR2 FQGNSA. Patients had chemo-refractory metastatic non-small-cell lung cancer and received focal radiation plus CTLA-4 blockade that used ipilimumab. The receptor's source is a human donor with non-small cell lung cancer who had a partial response to radiotherapy plus ipilimumab. The V gene is TRBV7-2, the J gene TRBJ2-7; a weak D match, TRBD2 (6 bases). Material: peripheral blood, obtained from a patient treated with radiotherapy plus ipilimumab. The CDR3 spells CASSPLGGYEQYF. The CDR3 region has the DNA TGTGCCAGCAGCCCTTTGGGGGGCTACGAGCAGTACTTC. Together with reference TRBV7-2 and TRBJ2-7, the CDR3 gives the full variable domain: GAGVSQSPSNKVTEKGKDVELRCDPISGHTALYWYRQSLGQGLEFLIYFQGNSAPDKSGLPSDRFSAERTGGSVSTLTIQRTQQEDSAVYLCASSPLGGYEQYFGPGTRLTVT.